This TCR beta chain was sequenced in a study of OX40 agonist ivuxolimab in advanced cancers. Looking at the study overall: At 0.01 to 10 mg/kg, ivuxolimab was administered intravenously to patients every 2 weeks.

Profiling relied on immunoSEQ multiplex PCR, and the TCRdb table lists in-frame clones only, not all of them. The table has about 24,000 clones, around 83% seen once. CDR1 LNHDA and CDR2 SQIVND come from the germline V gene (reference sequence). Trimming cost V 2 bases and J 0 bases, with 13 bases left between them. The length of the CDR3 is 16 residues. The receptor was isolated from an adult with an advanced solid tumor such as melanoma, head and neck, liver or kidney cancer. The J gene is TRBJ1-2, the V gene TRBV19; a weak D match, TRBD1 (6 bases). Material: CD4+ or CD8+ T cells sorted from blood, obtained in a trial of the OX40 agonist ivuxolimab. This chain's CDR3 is CASSIPLTGTNYGYTF. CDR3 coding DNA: TGTGCCAGTAGTATACCCCTTACAGGGACTAACTATGGCTACACCTTC.